A single sample is the source of the 24 T cell receptor beta chains below, sequenced in a study of T cells in Graves' hyperthyroidism and ophthalmopathy. RNA transcripts gave rise to amplified TCR beta CDR3 regions. A set of HTBI primers served as the primers for a first-round RT-PCR of the TCR CDR3. MiXCR was run by TCRdb on the multiplex PCR reads, yielding one entry per CDR3 protein. The top ten clones hold less than 65% of a sample with some 490,000 distinct CDR3 sequences, about 22% of them seen once. The specimen sequenced was blood. These receptors all come from a woman in her sixties or seventies with Graves' ophthalmopathy.

The chain joins TRBV6-5 to TRBJ2-2; TRBD1 is a possible D gene (5 bases). The CDR3 extends over 15 amino acids. Trimming left V 0 bases short and J 4 bases short, with 9 bases between. Germline lookup yields CDR1 MNHEY and CDR2 SVGAGI. The CDR3 DNA follows: TGTGCCAGCAGTTACTCCCAGGGTCGCACCGGGGAGCTGTTTTTT. This translates into CASSYSQGRTGELFF.

This clonotype was observed a handful of times. J is TRBJ1-1 and V is TRBV12-3 or TRBV12-4, with TRBD1 identical over 10 bases. CDR3 size: 15 residues. Losses at the gene ends were 1 base for V and 1 base for J; bases not matched to a gene: 0. In nucleotides, the CDR3 is TGTGCCAGCAGTTTAGGGGACAGGGGGAACACTGAAGCTTTCTTT. Its translation: CASSLGDRGNTEAFF.

Of note for this clonotype: At one end the junction does not follow the germline gene, possibly because of a read error. The V call is TRBV3-1, the J call TRBJ2-2; TRBD2 matches at 7 bases. The CDR3 consists of 16 residues. Looked up from germline, CDR1 is LGHDT and CDR2 is YNNKEL (reference sequence). The CDR3 loop is CASSQEDTSDTGELFF. The CDR3 DNA reads TGCGCCAGCAGCCAAGAGGATACTAGCGACACCGGGGAGCTGTTTTTT.

In this sample, this clonotype turned up many times. V is TRBV6-2 or TRBV6-3 and J is TRBJ2-1; 9 bases fit TRBD2. J lost 10 bases, V lost 6 bases, and 4 bases had no gene match. CDR1 is MNHEY and CDR2 is SVGEGT in the germline V gene. The CDR3 is 12 amino acids. In nucleotides, the CDR3 is TGTGCCAGCAGCACTGGACTAGCGGAGCAGTTCTTC. Its protein product is CASSTGLAEQFF.

This clonotype has just a few counts. CDR3 sequence: CASRPFSGANVLTF. The CDR3 DNA sequence: TGTGCCAGCAGGCCTTTCTCTGGGGCCAACGTCCTGACTTTC. The J gene is TRBJ2-6, the V gene TRBV6-1; D not resolved. This CDR3 has 14 amino acids. Trimming pared 6 bases from V and 0 bases from J, leaving 6 bases between. Germline assignment: CDR1 MNHNS and CDR2 SASEGT.

This sequence joins TRBV7-9 and TRBJ1-5; TRBD1 might be the D (6 bases). CDR3 length equals 14 residues. V dropped 1 base and J dropped 4 bases, with 8 bases sitting between them. The germline V gene has CDR1 SEHNR and CDR2 FQNEAQ (reference sequence). The CDR3 loop is CASSLDQGNQPQHF. CDR3 nucleotides: TGTGCCAGCAGCTTAGATCAGGGGAATCAGCCCCAGCATTTT.

This clonotype was recorded a few times. V is TRBV13 and J is TRBJ2-1, with 12 bases aligning to TRBD2. The V gene end was trimmed by 2 bases and the J gene end by 8 bases; junction bases not matched to a gene: 13. CDR3 length equals 18 residues. Per germline, CDR1 PRHDT and CDR2 FYEKMQ (reference sequence). The CDR3 nucleotides are TGTGCCAGCAGCTTAACTAGCGGGAGGCCAGCGGTTGGCGATGAGCAGTTCTTC. This translates into CASSLTSGRPAVGDEQFF. Variable domain in full (rest from reference TRBV13 and TRBJ2-1): AAGVIQSPRHLIKEKRETATLKCYPIPRHDTVYWYQQGPGQDPQFLISFYEKMQSDKGSIPDRFSAQQFSDYHSELNMSSLELGDSALYFCASSLTSGRPAVGDEQFFGPGTRLTVL.

This clonotype was recorded many times. This chain uses TRBV2 with TRBJ2-1, with D possibly matching TRBD1 (6 bases). V was clipped by 3 bases and J by 15 bases, with 15 bases between them. This CDR3 is 12 amino acids long. Germline CDR1 reads SNHLY; CDR2 reads FYNNEI. The CDR3 DNA sequence: TGTGCCAGCAGTGAGGCCCGGACAGAAAGGTTCTTC. Translation: CASSEARTERFF.

A few counts support this clonotype. The chain employs TRBV7-2 and TRBJ2-2; D remains ambiguous. Between the trimmed V and J ends, which lost 11 bases and 4 bases, there was a span of 17 bases. The CDR3 is 14 residues long. The germline V gene has CDR1 SGHTA and CDR2 FQGNSA. The CDR3, as DNA: TGTGCCGGGCGATCAGGATTTAGCACCGGGGAGCTGTTTTTT. As protein: CAGRSGFSTGELFF.

This clonotype was found a few times. This chain joins TRBV30 and TRBJ2-2, with 8 bases identical to TRBD2. V was pared by 3 bases and J by 6 bases, with 15 bases of the junction left unmatched. The CDR3 is 17 residues long. Looked up from germline, CDR1 is GTSNPN and CDR2 is SVGIG (reference sequence). For the CDR3, the DNA is TGTGCCTGGAGGAGGGATACTACGGGAGGGCCGGCCGGGGAGCTGTTTTTT. Encoded protein: CAWRRDTTGGPAGELFF.

The chain has TRBV5-1 and TRBJ2-1, with a tentative D call TRBD2 (6 bases). CDR1 and CDR2 (germline): SGHRS, YFSETQ. V gave up 9 bases and J gave up 1 base, with 14 bases separating them. This CDR3 is built from 14 residues. The CDR3 sequence: CAILRERSYNEQFF. The CDR3 region has the DNA TGCGCCATCTTACGGGAGCGATCCTACAATGAGCAGTTCTTC.

For this clonotype: One base away lies a much larger clone, so this may be a sequencing read error. This rearrangement joins TRBV7-3 to TRBJ2-3; D gene ambiguous. CDR1 and CDR2 from the germline V gene are SGHTA and FQGTGA. There are 13 residues in the CDR3. Trimming took off 5 bases at V and 5 bases at J, with 11 bases between the two ends. The CDR3 is CASSVRREDTQYF. The CDR3 bases are TGTGCCAGCAGCGTCCGCAGAGAAGATACGCAGTATTTT. The entire variable domain, with the rest obtained from reference TRBV7-3 and TRBJ2-3, is as follows: GAGVSQTPSNKVTEKGKYVELRCDPISGHTALYWYRQSLGQGPEFLIYFQGTGAADDSGLPNDRFFAVRPEGSVSTLKIQRTERGDSAVYLCASSVRREDTQYFGPGTRLTVL.

This chain connects TRBV13 to TRBJ2-2; D gene uncertain. The CDR3 spans 16 residues. Germline CDR1 reads PRHDT; CDR2 reads FYEKMQ (reference sequence). The V end was cut by 5 bases, the J end by 4 bases, with 17 bases between. This CDR3 is CASSLPGGVGTGELFF. The CDR3 DNA reads as TGTGCCAGCAGCCTCCCCGGCGGAGTCGGCACCGGGGAGCTGTTTTTT.

The DNA of the CDR3 is TGTGCCAGCAGCCTCTGGTGGGGCCGCCACAACCATGGCTACACCTTC. Its translation: CASSLWWGRHNHGYTF. This rearrangement joins TRBV5-6 to TRBJ1-2, with TRBD1 as a possible D gene (5 bases). This CDR3 is 16 amino acids long. Germline assignment: CDR1 SGHDT and CDR2 YYEEEE. Trimming left V 4 bases short and J 6 bases short, with 22 bases between.

This clonotype was observed many times. The chain couples TRBV20-1 to TRBJ2-7; 9 nucleotides line up with TRBD1. The germline gives CDR1 DFQATT, CDR2 SNEGSKA (reference sequence). CDR3 length equals 13 residues. V trimming: 1 base; J trimming: 3 bases; junction bases outside the gene matches: 1. The CDR3 loop reads CSARGQGVYEQYF. For the CDR3, the DNA is TGCAGTGCTAGAGGACAGGGGGTCTACGAGCAGTACTTC.

A few counts support this clonotype. The chain carries TRBV12-5 and TRBJ2-7, with TRBD1 matching 10 bases. The V and J ends lost 6 bases and 0 bases, in that order; junction bases with no gene match: 5. This CDR3 is built from 15 residues. Germline CDR1 and CDR2: LGHNT and FRNRAP. The CDR3 nucleotides read TGTGCTAGTGGCTTTGGACAGGGGGTCTCCTACGAGCAGTACTTC. Translated, it gives CASGFGQGVSYEQYF.

The chain links TRBV12-3 or TRBV12-4 to TRBJ1-2, with a weak D call TRBD1 (6 bases). This CDR3 is 15 amino acids long. V shed 5 bases and J shed 8 bases, with 21 bases lying between them. The CDR3 loop reads CASSQAIQGRKGYTF. The CDR3, as DNA: TGTGCCAGCAGTCAGGCCATCCAGGGGCGAAAAGGCTACACCTTC.

Here the CDR3 reads CASQAGRRDEQYF. As DNA, the CDR3 is TGTGCCAGCCAAGCGGGCCGACGCGACGAGCAGTACTTC. The chain has TRBV3-1 and TRBJ2-7; D is perhaps TRBD2 (6 bases). CDR3 size: 13 residues. The V end lost 8 bases, the J end lost 5 bases, and 16 bases lay between the germline ends. CDR1 and CDR2 from the germline V gene are LGHDT and YNNKEL (reference sequence).

The V call is TRBV3-1, the J call TRBJ1-4; TRBD1 is a possible D gene (6 bases). Germline CDR1 LGHDT, CDR2 YNNKEL (reference sequence). Trimming took off 2 bases at V and 2 bases at J, with 9 bases between the two ends. The CDR3 length is 15 residues. The DNA of the CDR3 is TGTGCCAGCAGCCAAAGGAGGGGGACTAATGAAAAACTGTTTTTT. It encodes CASSQRRGTNEKLFF.

The rearrangement uses TRBV4-2 and TRBJ1-1, with D unclear. The CDR3 is 15 amino acids. Germline loops: CDR1 LGHNA, CDR2 YNFKEQ. The V end was cut by 0 bases, the J end by 6 bases, with 14 bases between. Written as DNA, the CDR3 is TGTGCCAGCAGCCAAGAGTTACTTACGGGTTCTGAAGCTTTCTTT. Translation: CASSQELLTGSEAFF.

The V call is TRBV19, the J call TRBJ1-1; 10 bases align to TRBD1. This CDR3 is built from 14 residues. Trimming removed 6 bases from V and 7 bases from J; junction bases left unmatched: 8. The germline CDR1 and CDR2 sequences are LNHDA and SQIVND (reference sequence). This chain's CDR3 is CASRRQGAQVEAFF. CDR3 nucleotides: TGTGCCAGTAGAAGACAGGGGGCGCAGGTTGAAGCTTTCTTT.

This sequence joins TRBV5-1 and TRBJ1-1, with D possibly matching TRBD1 (6 bases). Per the germline V gene, CDR1 is SGHRS and CDR2 is YFSETQ. The CDR3 is 16 amino acids. Deletions cut 3 bases from V and 0 bases from J, with 15 bases between. CDR3 sequence reads: CASSWGGQGMNTEAFF. The CDR3 DNA reads TGCGCCAGCAGCTGGGGTGGGCAGGGGATGAACACTGAAGCTTTCTTT.

The rearrangement links TRBV14 to TRBJ2-7; 10 nucleotides line up with TRBD2. With V trimmed by 5 bases and J by 0 bases, 16 bases remained unmatched. The CDR3 totals 19 residues. Germline CDR1 reads SGHDN; CDR2 reads FVKESK. The CDR3 loop is CASSFPPSSGRELSYEQYF. CDR3 sequence (DNA): TGTGCCAGCAGCTTCCCGCCGTCGAGCGGGAGGGAACTCTCCTACGAGCAGTACTTC. The complete variable domain, with remaining parts taken from reference TRBV14 and TRBJ2-7, reads EAGVTQFPSHSVIEKGQTVTLRCDPISGHDNLYWYRRVMGKEIKFLLHFVKESKQDESGMPNNRFLAERTGGTYSTLKVQPAELEDSGVYFCASSFPPSSGRELSYEQYFGPGTRLTVT.

V usage is TRBV20-1 and J usage is TRBJ2-7; 7 bases map to TRBD2. This CDR3 spans 11 amino acids. Germline assignment: CDR1 DFQATT and CDR2 SNEGSKA (reference sequence). CDR3 in amino acids: CSAGVRYEQYF. As DNA, the CDR3 is TGCTCCGCGGGAGTGCGGTACGAGCAGTACTTC.